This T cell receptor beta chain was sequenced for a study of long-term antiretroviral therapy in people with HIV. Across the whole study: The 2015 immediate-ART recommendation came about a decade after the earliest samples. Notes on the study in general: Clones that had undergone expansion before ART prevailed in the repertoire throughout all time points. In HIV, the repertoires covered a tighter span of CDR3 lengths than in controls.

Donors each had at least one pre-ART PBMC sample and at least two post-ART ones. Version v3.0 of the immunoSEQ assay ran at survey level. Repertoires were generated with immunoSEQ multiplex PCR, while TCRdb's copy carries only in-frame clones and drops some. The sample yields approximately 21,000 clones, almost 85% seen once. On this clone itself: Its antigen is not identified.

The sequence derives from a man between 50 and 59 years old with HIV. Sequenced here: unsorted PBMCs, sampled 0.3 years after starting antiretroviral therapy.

CDR3 in amino acids: CASRWKASYQETQYF. CDR3 in DNA: TGTGCCAGTAGATGGAAAGCCTCGTACCAAGAGACCCAGTACTTC. This chain connects TRBV19 to TRBJ2-5; unclear D gene. V was cut by 6 bases and J by 0 bases, with 14 bases left in between. Germline V gene data show CDR1 as LNHDA and CDR2 as SQIVND (reference sequence). The CDR3 contains 15 residues.